This entry describes one T cell receptor (beta chain). The data are from a study of blood T cell repertoires in COVID-19. The trim removed 3 bases at V and 1 base at J, leaving 3 bases unmatched. Per the germline V gene, CDR1 is SGHTA and CDR2 is FQGTGA. This CDR3 is built from 15 residues. Profiled with immunoSEQ multiplex PCR; TCRdb holds only in-frame clones, not every one. The top ten hold roughly 1.4% of the sample, which has about 180,000 clones, approximately 90% seen once. The chain couples TRBV7-3 to TRBJ2-3, with 8 bases aligning to TRBD2. The TCR sequence derives from a woman in her forties or fifties with acute or convalescent COVID-19. The sample was peripheral blood. CDR3 protein: CASSFFSGGTDTQYF. DNA for the CDR3: TGTGCCAGCAGCTTTTTTAGCGGGGGCACAGATACGCAGTATTTT.